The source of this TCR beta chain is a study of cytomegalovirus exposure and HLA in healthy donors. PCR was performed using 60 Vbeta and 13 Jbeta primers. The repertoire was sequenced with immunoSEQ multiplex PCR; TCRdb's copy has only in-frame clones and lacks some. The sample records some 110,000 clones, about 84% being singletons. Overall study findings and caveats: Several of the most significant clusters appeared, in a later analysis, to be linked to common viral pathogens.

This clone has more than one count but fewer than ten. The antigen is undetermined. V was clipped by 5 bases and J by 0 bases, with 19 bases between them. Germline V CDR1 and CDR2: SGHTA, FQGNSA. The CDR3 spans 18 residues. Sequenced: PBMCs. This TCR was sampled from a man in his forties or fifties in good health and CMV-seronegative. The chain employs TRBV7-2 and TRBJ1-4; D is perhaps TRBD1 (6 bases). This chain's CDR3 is CASSPRGGLTATNEKLFF. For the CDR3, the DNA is TGTGCCAGCAGCCCTAGAGGGGGTCTCACCGCAACTAATGAAAAACTGTTTTTT.